These T cell receptor beta chains were read from a single sample in a study of technical replicates of blood from a few donors. Only in-frame clones appear in the TCRdb table, and some are missing; sequencing was by immunoSEQ multiplex PCR. The sample lists 84,000 or so clones, around 94% occurring once. Source material: T cells isolated from PBMCs. These receptors were collected from a human donor in good health. Both conserved end residues are part of each CDR3. A D gene is named only where the DNA matches it firmly. Only part of the rows carry a size: once, few, many, or a class if the clone is expanded.

V: TRBV5-6
J: TRBJ1-1
size: -
D: TRBD1
CDR3: CASSFQGGAFTEAFF
DNA: TGTGCCAGCAGCTTTCAGGGGGGTGCTTTCACTGAAGCTTTCTTT

V: TRBV28
J: TRBJ2-5
size: -
D: -
CDR3: CASSFNIGGHQETQYF
DNA: TGTGCCAGCAGTTTCAACATCGGGGGGCACCAAGAGACCCAGTACTTC

V: TRBV18
J: TRBJ1-1
size: once
D: TRBD1
CDR3: CASSPMVTGDATEAFF
DNA: TGTGCCAGCTCACCAATGGTAACAGGGGATGCCACTGAAGCTTTCTTT

V: TRBV7-6
J: TRBJ2-1
size: once
D: TRBD2
CDR3: CASSSLTSGVLNEQFF
DNA: TGTGCCAGCAGCTCCTTGACTAGCGGGGTCCTCAATGAGCAGTTCTTC

V: TRBV7-6
J: TRBJ1-4
size: -
D: -
CDR3: CASSLGTAGMGEKLFF
DNA: TGTGCCAGCAGCTTAGGCACGGCCGGTATGGGCGAAAAACTGTTTTTT

V: TRBV27
J: TRBJ1-5
size: -
D: -
CDR3: CASSLGVPGHNTNQPQHF
DNA: TGTGCCAGCAGTTTAGGAGTCCCGGGACATAACACAAATCAGCCCCAGCATTTT

V: TRBV4-1
J: TRBJ2-1
size: -
D: TRBD2
CDR3: CASSLTPLAGGPNEQFF
DNA: TGCGCCAGCAGCCTCACCCCCCTAGCGGGGGGGCCAAATGAGCAGTTCTTC

V: TRBV12-5
J: TRBJ2-4
size: -
D: -
CDR3: CASGLYEGGGRKNIQYF
DNA: TGTGCTAGTGGTTTGTACGAGGGGGGGGGCAGAAAAAACATTCAGTACTTC

V: TRBV5-1
J: TRBJ1-2
size: -
D: -
CDR3: CASSPVGGNYGYTF
DNA: TGCGCCAGCAGCCCCGTCGGGGGGAACTATGGCTACACCTTC

V: TRBV30
J: TRBJ1-1
size: -
D: -
CDR3: CAWCPGSNTEAFF
DNA: TGTGCCTGGTGTCCGGGATCGAACACTGAAGCTTTCTTT

V: TRBV6-1
J: TRBJ1-3
size: -
D: TRBD1
CDR3: CASGQEDGNTIYF
DNA: TGTGCCAGCGGACAGGAGGACGGAAACACCATATATTTT

V: TRBV7-2
J: TRBJ1-2
size: -
D: -
CDR3: CASSLRGGYTF
DNA: TGTGCCAGCAGCCTCAGGGGTGGCTACACCTTC

V: TRBV7-8
J: TRBJ2-7
size: -
D: TRBD2
CDR3: CASSLSSGGREQYF
DNA: TGTGCCAGCAGCTTATCTAGCGGAGGGCGCGAGCAGTACTTC

V: TRBV4-1
J: TRBJ1-1
size: -
D: -
CDR3: CASSRTQGFMNTEAFF
DNA: TGCGCCAGCAGCCGCACCCAGGGGTTCATGAACACTGAAGCTTTCTTT